This TCR beta chain was observed in a study of shared clonotypes between healthy human individuals. Trimming removed 4 bases from V and 5 bases from J; junction bases left unmatched: 15. Germline V gene sequence: CDR1 SGHRS, CDR2 YFSETQ. The CDR3 loop spans 17 amino acids. Sequencing was performed with immunoSEQ multiplex PCR; in TCRdb, only in-frame clones are kept and a portion is missing. The table lists about 380,000 clones, just over 95% of them singletons, with 0.32% in the top ten. The sample was memory CD8+ T cells sorted from blood. Stated subset: CD45RO+ cells pooled with CCR7-negative TemRA cells. This TCR was recovered from a man aged 25-40 years in good health. The rearrangement links TRBV5-1 to TRBJ2-1, with 7 bases that match TRBD2. The CDR3 spells CASSRGLVAGGDNEQFF. The CDR3 bases are TGCGCCAGCAGCCGGGGACTTGTAGCGGGCGGGGACAATGAGCAGTTCTTC.